Listed below are T cell receptor beta chains from one sample, sequenced in a study of blood T cell dynamics during melanoma immunotherapy. Produced via immunoSEQ multiplex PCR; TCRdb's table is partial and in-frame only. The sample holds 6,200 or so clones, 80% to 95% seen once. The material sequenced was cell-free DNA from blood, taken from a patient treated with checkpoint blockade. The receptor set was obtained from a human donor with melanoma. The CDR3 runs from the conserved cysteine through the conserved F or W. The D gene is left open where the match is weak. Clone size appears in some rows only: once, few, many, or a class for an expanded clone.

v_call: TRBV12-5; j_call: TRBJ1-5; clone_size: .; d_call: .; cdr3_nt: TGTGCTAGTGGTTTGGTAGGGAAAAGGACCCAAGCCCTTAGCAATCAGCCCCAGCATTTT; cdr3_aa: CASGLVGKRTQALSNQPQHF
v_call: TRBV6-4; j_call: TRBJ2-5; clone_size: .; d_call: .; cdr3_nt: TGTGCCAGCAGTGCCTCTCCCAGACAAGAGACGTCCCAGTACTTC; cdr3_aa: CASSASPRQETSQYF
v_call: TRBV18; j_call: TRBJ2-7; clone_size: .; d_call: .; cdr3_nt: TGTGCCAGCTCACGCTCGGCCTACGAGCAGTACTTC; cdr3_aa: CASSRSAYEQYF
v_call: TRBV6-4; j_call: TRBJ2-6; clone_size: few; d_call: .; cdr3_nt: TGTGCCAGCAGTGAACAGGGTTCTGGGGCCAACGTCCTGACTTTC; cdr3_aa: CASSEQGSGANVLTF
v_call: TRBV27; j_call: TRBJ1-1; clone_size: once; d_call: .; cdr3_nt: TGTGCCAGCAGTTATTTAAGCGGGGACACTGAAGCTTTCTTT; cdr3_aa: CASSYLSGDTEAFF
v_call: TRBV6-6; j_call: TRBJ1-5; clone_size: .; d_call: TRBD1; cdr3_nt: TGTGCCAGTAGGGGGCAGGGTCAGCCCCAGCATTTT; cdr3_aa: CASRGQGQPQHF
v_call: TRBV15; j_call: TRBJ1-1; clone_size: .; d_call: .; cdr3_nt: TGTGCCACCAGCAGCAATACAGGGTTCACTGAAGCTTTCTTT; cdr3_aa: CATSSNTGFTEAFF
v_call: TRBV28; j_call: TRBJ1-6; clone_size: .; d_call: TRBD1; cdr3_nt: TGTGCCAGCAGGGACTCGACAGGGGATAATTCACCCCTCCACTTT; cdr3_aa: CASRDSTGDNSPLHF
v_call: TRBV19; j_call: TRBJ2-1; clone_size: .; d_call: TRBD2; cdr3_nt: TGTGCCAGTAGCCTACTAGCGGGAAGGACCTACAATGAGCAGTTCTTC; cdr3_aa: CASSLLAGRTYNEQFF
v_call: TRBV6-6; j_call: TRBJ1-5; clone_size: once; d_call: TRBD1; cdr3_nt: TGTGCCAGCAGCTCCGCAGGGGGCAGTCAGCCCCAGCATTTT; cdr3_aa: CASSSAGGSQPQHF
v_call: TRBV19; j_call: TRBJ1-3; clone_size: .; d_call: .; cdr3_nt: TGTGCCAGTAGTATGAACGGAGACTCTGGAAACACCATATATTTT; cdr3_aa: CASSMNGDSGNTIYF
v_call: TRBV9; j_call: TRBJ1-2; clone_size: few; d_call: TRBD1; cdr3_nt: TGTGCCAGCCGACAGGGGTTATATGGCTACACCTTC; cdr3_aa: CASRQGLYGYTF
v_call: TRBV7-2; j_call: TRBJ1-1; clone_size: .; d_call: .; cdr3_nt: TGTGCCAGCAGCTTGGGACGGAACACTGAAGCTTTCTTT; cdr3_aa: CASSLGRNTEAFF
v_call: TRBV7-9; j_call: TRBJ2-7; clone_size: .; d_call: TRBD2; cdr3_nt: TGTGCCAGCAGGACCACTAGCGACCTGGACGAGCAGTACTTC; cdr3_aa: CASRTTSDLDEQYF
v_call: TRBV10-3; j_call: TRBJ1-1; clone_size: .; d_call: TRBD1; cdr3_nt: TGTGCCATCGGGACAGGGGGGAACACTGAAGCTTTCTTT; cdr3_aa: CAIGTGGNTEAFF
v_call: TRBV2; j_call: TRBJ2-7; clone_size: .; d_call: .; cdr3_nt: TGTGCCAGCAGTGACTCCTTTCCGGGGCAGTACTTC; cdr3_aa: CASSDSFPGQYF
v_call: TRBV4-2; j_call: TRBJ1-3; clone_size: .; d_call: TRBD1; cdr3_nt: TGTGCCAGCAGCCAAGACCCAGGGGGCCTGGGAAACACCATATATTTT; cdr3_aa: CASSQDPGGLGNTIYF
v_call: TRBV11-1; j_call: TRBJ2-7; clone_size: .; d_call: .; cdr3_nt: TGTGCCAGCAGCCCGACCGGGACACGGAGCTCCTACGAGCAGTACTTC; cdr3_aa: CASSPTGTRSSYEQYF
v_call: TRBV28; j_call: TRBJ1-1; clone_size: .; d_call: .; cdr3_nt: TGTGCCAGCAGCTTCTCCTGGGCCGTACCGGGTCAGAACACTGAAGCTTTCTTT; cdr3_aa: CASSFSWAVPGQNTEAFF
v_call: TRBV10-2; j_call: TRBJ2-3; clone_size: few; d_call: TRBD2; cdr3_nt: TGCGCCAGCAGTGAGCTCGCGGGGGGCCCCACAGATACGCAGTATTTT; cdr3_aa: CASSELAGGPTDTQYF
v_call: TRBV7-9; j_call: TRBJ2-1; clone_size: .; d_call: .; cdr3_nt: TGTGCCAGCAGCGGTTTTGGGGGCGAGGGTGAGCAGTTCTTC; cdr3_aa: CASSGFGGEGEQFF
v_call: TRBV10-3; j_call: TRBJ1-2; clone_size: .; d_call: TRBD1; cdr3_nt: TGTGCCATCAGTGAAGGGAACAGGGGCGAGTTATACTATGGCTACACCTTC; cdr3_aa: CAISEGNRGELYYGYTF
v_call: TRBV6-6; j_call: TRBJ1-1; clone_size: .; d_call: .; cdr3_nt: TGTGCCAGCAGTCCCGGCGGGGCCACTGAAGCTTTCTTT; cdr3_aa: CASSPGGATEAFF
v_call: TRBV5-1; j_call: TRBJ2-7; clone_size: .; d_call: .; cdr3_nt: TGCGCCAGCAGCTTGGACACCTACGAGCAGTACTTC; cdr3_aa: CASSLDTYEQYF
v_call: TRBV30; j_call: TRBJ2-3; clone_size: .; d_call: .; cdr3_nt: TGTGCCTGGGGGGACAGCACAGATACGCAGTATTTT; cdr3_aa: CAWGDSTDTQYF
v_call: TRBV20-1; j_call: TRBJ1-6; clone_size: few; d_call: .; cdr3_nt: TGCAGTGCTAGAAACGGCTCACCCCTCCACTTT; cdr3_aa: CSARNGSPLHF
v_call: TRBV6-5; j_call: TRBJ2-7; clone_size: .; d_call: TRBD1; cdr3_nt: TGTGCCAGCAGCATCAGGGGGCTTTCCTACGAGCAGTACTTC; cdr3_aa: CASSIRGLSYEQYF
v_call: TRBV19; j_call: TRBJ2-2; clone_size: once; d_call: .; cdr3_nt: TGTGCCAGTAACGTAGCAGGCGGGGAGCTGTTTTTT; cdr3_aa: CASNVAGGELFF
v_call: TRBV5-1; j_call: TRBJ2-1; clone_size: .; d_call: .; cdr3_nt: TGCGCCAGCAGCAGCCCCTCCTTGGGGAAAAAGCACTACAATGAGCAGTTCTTC; cdr3_aa: CASSSPSLGKKHYNEQFF
v_call: TRBV4-2; j_call: TRBJ2-7; clone_size: .; d_call: .; cdr3_nt: TGTGCCAGCAGCCAAGTAGGCGCAAACGAGCAGTACTTC; cdr3_aa: CASSQVGANEQYF
v_call: TRBV6-1; j_call: TRBJ2-2; clone_size: .; d_call: TRBD2; cdr3_nt: TGTGCCAGCAGGGAAACCGGGACTATTAACACCGGGGAGCTGTTTTTT; cdr3_aa: CASRETGTINTGELFF
v_call: TRBV10-3; j_call: TRBJ2-7; clone_size: .; d_call: TRBD1; cdr3_nt: TGTGCCAGCCGGGACAGGGCTTTCTACGAGCAGTACTTC; cdr3_aa: CASRDRAFYEQYF
v_call: TRBV27; j_call: TRBJ1-4; clone_size: .; d_call: TRBD1; cdr3_nt: TGTGCCAGCAGTTTATCAGGGGGCTTGTTTAATGAAAAACTGTTTTTT; cdr3_aa: CASSLSGGLFNEKLFF
v_call: TRBV15; j_call: TRBJ1-5; clone_size: .; d_call: .; cdr3_nt: TGTGCCACCAGCAGAGGACCGAATGGCAATCAGCCCCAGCATTTT; cdr3_aa: CATSRGPNGNQPQHF
v_call: TRBV7-2; j_call: TRBJ1-4; clone_size: .; d_call: TRBD1; cdr3_nt: TGTGCCAGCAGCTCGACACAGGGGGAAAAACTGTTTTTT; cdr3_aa: CASSSTQGEKLFF
v_call: TRBV29-1; j_call: TRBJ2-2; clone_size: .; d_call: .; cdr3_nt: TGCAGCGTTTTCAGGGGAGGCGACACCGGGGAGCTGTTTTTT; cdr3_aa: CSVFRGGDTGELFF
v_call: TRBV9; j_call: TRBJ1-1; clone_size: .; d_call: .; cdr3_nt: TGTGCCAGCAGCGTCCGGTGGGGAACTGAAGCTTTCTTT; cdr3_aa: CASSVRWGTEAFF